This T cell receptor (beta chain) derives from a study of Ad26.COV2.S vaccination and SARS-CoV-2 variants. Study-wide context: Intramuscularly, Ad26.COV2.S was given either once or twice, 56 days apart.

The method was immunoSEQ multiplex PCR; TCRdb's version includes in-frame clones alone and lacks a portion of them. This table has 450,000 to 550,000 clones, approximately 89% appearing once. V lost 4 bases and J lost 3, with 12 bases in between. The V gene's germline CDR1 is SEHNR and CDR2 FQNEAQ (reference sequence). The CDR3 extends over 14 amino acids. Noted treatment: 15 to 20 received Ad26.COV2.S at low or high dose, single or two shots; several received placebo; per-sample allocation not given. At day 63 after the first vaccine or placebo injection, samples were drawn. In Boston, an adult donor aged 18-55 years took part. Worth noting for this clone: Its matching antigen is unknown.

Whole-study results and caveats: It is possible that the TCR breadth and depth analyses underestimated the total T cell responses. In vaccinated individuals, spike-specific CD8+ and CD4+ T cell responses reportedly displayed substantial breadth.

V usage is TRBV7-9 and J usage is TRBJ1-1; possible D gene TRBD1, 5 bases. Sequenced material: peripheral blood, taken in a trial of Ad26.COV2.S vaccine versus placebo. This TCR derives from a person aged 18 to 65 who received the Ad26.COV2.S COVID-19 vaccine or a placebo. The CDR3 reads CASSYRWDDTEAFF. In DNA form, the CDR3 reads TGTGCCAGCAGCTACAGGTGGGATGACACTGAAGCTTTCTTT.